This record looks at one T cell receptor beta chain sequence and its context. Its target is unknown. The source of the sample is a study of shared clonotypes between healthy human individuals. Study-wide results and caveats: Generally, naive subsets came out with larger estimated richness than memory subsets.

Libraries were prepared by immunoSEQ multiplex PCR; TCRdb keeps only in-frame clonotypes and omits some of them. The sample has 550,000 to 650,000 clones; 95% to 97% are singletons. Naive CD8 cells, CD45RO-negative and positively selected for CCR7, excluded terminally differentiated effector memory CD45RA+ cells. Germline V CDR1 and CDR2: SNHLY, FYNNEI. With 6 bases removed from V and 7 bases from J, the gap between germline ends came to 9 bases. This CDR3 contains 11 residues. The TCR was taken from a woman under 40 in good health. Material: naive CD8+ T cells sorted from blood. The J gene is TRBJ1-1, the V gene TRBV2, with D unresolved. The CDR3 DNA sequence: TGTGCCAGCAGGGAGACGGTTGAAGCTTTCTTT. It specifies CASRETVEAFF.